This T cell receptor (beta chain) appears in the sequencing data of a study of T cell repertoires in cytomegalovirus infection. This clonotype was recorded many times. Using its own MiXCR run on the reads, TCRdb lists one record per CDR3 protein. The profile covers about 490,000 distinct CDR3 sequences, with more than 15% appearing a single time and more than 20% taken by the ten largest. The CDR3 has 15 residues. CDR1 and CDR2 from the germline V gene are SEHNR and FQNEAQ (reference sequence). With 5 bases clipped from V and 3 bases from J, the junction kept 6 bases outside the gene matches. This TCR was sampled from a human donor in good health (CMV status not recorded). Some clones in this sample may be carry-over from other donors' samples. This chain uses TRBV7-9 with TRBJ2-7, with 11 bases matching TRBD1. The sequenced sample was CD8+ T cells from PBMCs. CDR3 nucleotides: TGTGCCAGCAGCCTGTGGACAGGGGGCAACTACGAGCAGTACTTC. Residues: CASSLWTGGNYEQYF. The full variable domain, rest sourced from reference TRBV7-9 and TRBJ2-7, is DTGVSQNPRHKITKRGQNVTFRCDPISEHNRLYWYRQTLGQGPEFLTYFQNEAQLEKSRLLSDRFSAERPKGSFSTLEIQRTEQGDSAMYLCASSLWTGGNYEQYFGPGTRLTVT.